This T cell receptor (beta chain) originates from a study of blood T cells in healthy people across ages. PCR was performed a second time for roughly 7 to 12 cycles using a sample-barcoded 5' primer and a J-beta primer mix. TCRdb re-derived calls from the 5' RACE reads in MiXCR, one entry per CDR3 protein. The table lists hundreds of thousands of distinct CDR3 sequences, more than 20% of them singletons. The CDR3 has 15 amino acids. Germline lookup yields CDR1 ENHRY and CDR2 SYGVKD. The V gene end was trimmed by 2 bases and the J gene end by 8 bases; junction bases not matched to a gene: 8. Donors were healthy Caucasian individuals from Russia aged about 6 to 90. This clonotype was recorded at least ten times. The same data also contributed to another study, on T cells of mothers and their children.

The source of this sequence is a boy younger than 18 in good health. The V and J genes are TRBV10-3 and TRBJ1-4, with 7 bases that match TRBD1. The sample was blood. The CDR3 DNA sequence: TGTGCCATCAGTGAGAGTCAGGGGGTGGGAGAAAAACTGTTTTTT. Protein product: CAISESQGVGEKLFF.